Listed below are T cell receptor beta chains from one sample, sequenced in a study of blood T cell repertoires in COVID-19. TCRdb keeps only in-frame clones here, not all; method: immunoSEQ multiplex PCR. The table includes 150,000 or so clones, more than 65% detected once. What was sequenced was peripheral blood. These receptors were taken from a woman between 55 and 75 years old with COVID-19, enrolled during active disease. The CDR3 runs from the conserved cysteine through the conserved F or W. D genes are given only for firm matches.

V gene	J gene	D gene	CDR3 protein
TRBV9	TRBJ2-3	TRBD2	CASSESGRSDTQYF
TRBV28	TRBJ2-1	TRBD2	CASRSTSGGAFEQFF
TRBV5-1	TRBJ2-1	-	CASKPGSGNEQFF
TRBV15	TRBJ2-7	TRBD1	CATSRDRATYEQYF
TRBV19	TRBJ1-2	TRBD1	CASSTRTGNLANYGYTF
TRBV28	TRBJ1-6	-	CASSSLSNRAWNSPLHF
TRBV16	TRBJ2-1	TRBD2	CASSQTGGLPSEQFF
TRBV5-1	TRBJ2-1	TRBD1	CASSLRQGFNNEQFF
TRBV11-3	TRBJ2-1	-	CASSASSPGHNEQFF
TRBV29-1	TRBJ2-7	-	CSARGTKAVEYF
TRBV27	TRBJ2-1	-	CASSFLEAYNEQFF
TRBV19	TRBJ1-5	TRBD1	CASKQGGPNQPQHF
TRBV19	TRBJ1-3	-	CASSIGQTINTIYF
TRBV18	TRBJ1-4	TRBD1	CASSPGDRGRANEKLFF
TRBV19	TRBJ2-1	TRBD2	CASSAGKGLAGSNEQFF